These 17 T cell receptor beta chains were all obtained from the same sample, sequenced in a study of T cell clonality in common variable immunodeficiency. Some clones are missing from TCRdb's copy, which holds only in-frame ones; the method was immunoSEQ multiplex PCR. Sampling found fewer than 65,000 clones, none seen once. Sequenced sample: peripheral blood mononuclear cells. All receptors derive from a person aged 18 to 75 in good health.

This clone was found a few times. The read ends 3 residues shy of where the CDR3 ends; the end is completed using the germline J gene. V usage is TRBV7-3 and J usage is TRBJ1-2; D is uncertain. Germline CDR1 and CDR2: SGHTA and FQGTGA. The CDR3 has 15 amino acids. The CDR3 is CASSFQTSGSGDYTF. The sequenced CDR3 bases are TGTGCCAGCAGCTTTCAGACTAGCGGGAGTGGGGAC.

This clone has a handful of counts. This may be a read error: a much more frequent sequence differs by one nucleotide. The CDR3 is cut off 3 residues early in the read; its end comes from the germline J gene. J is TRBJ2-2 and V is TRBV5-1, with TRBD1 matching 7 bases. The CDR3 consists of 15 residues. CDR1 and CDR2 (germline): SGHRS, YFSETQ. CDR3 bases read: TGCGCCAGCACCGTAACAGGGGCTGGGGCCAACGTG. This codes for CASTVTGAGANV. The CDR3 as a whole reads CASTVTGAGANVLFF.

This clone was counted ten times or more. Read sequence stops 3 residues before the CDR3 end, and the germline J gene provides the missing end. V and J are TRBV5-1 and TRBJ2-3; 7 positions match TRBD1. Germline V gene lookup returns CDR1 SGHRS and CDR2 YFSETQ. V gave up 1 base and J gave up 4 bases; unmatched junction bases: 0. This CDR3 is 13 amino acids long. The sequenced CDR3 bases are TGCGCCAGCAGCTTGACAGGGGCAGATACG. Protein product: CASSLTGADT. The CDR3 in full is CASSLTGADTQYF.

In its sample, this clone was seen many times. The CDR3 end is not reached by the read, which stops 3 residues before it; the germline J gene fills it in. This sequence joins TRBV5-6 and TRBJ1-2, with D hard to call. The V gene's germline CDR1 is SGHDT and CDR2 YYEEEE. There are 15 residues in the CDR3. V lost 5 bases to trimming and J lost 2 bases, with 16 bases between them. The CDR3 region is CASSHLPASNYGYTF. The part of the CDR3 DNA that was read is TGTGCCAGCAGTCACCTCCCAGCGTCCAACTATGGC.

Incomplete CDR3 DNA: TGTGCCAGCAGTGAGGGGGCGCGGAACACTGAA. Protein sequence: CASSEGARNTE. The entire CDR3 is CASSEGARNTEAFF. V and J are TRBV2 and TRBJ1-1; the D gene is possibly TRBD1 (6 bases). The read ends 3 residues early relative to the CDR3; the germline J gene fills the gap. The CDR3 sequence is 14 residues long. Germline assignment: CDR1 SNHLY and CDR2 FYNNEI. Trimming stripped 3 bases from V and 1 base from J, with 9 bases between.

In its sample, this clone was seen many times. The CDR3 is cut off 3 residues early in the read; its end comes from the germline J gene. V is TRBV19 and J is TRBJ1-2; D is unresolved. Trimming shortened V by 7 bases and J by 4 bases, and 10 bases separated the two germline ends. This CDR3 region has 12 residues. From germline, CDR1 is LNHDA and CDR2 SQIVND (reference sequence). The CDR3 DNA, read in part, is TGTGCCAGTACAGGAGCAGGCTATGGC. Its translation is CASTGAGYG. The entire CDR3 protein is CASTGAGYGYTF.

This clone was observed at least ten times. The read ends 3 residues before the CDR3 terminus; that terminus is restored from the germline J gene. This chain uses TRBV5-1 with TRBJ1-3, with D hard to call. V was trimmed by 4 bases and J by 0 bases, leaving 14 bases between them. The CDR3 has 16 residues. CDR1 SGHRS and CDR2 YFSETQ come from the germline V gene. The CDR3 loop is CASSLFSAGSGNTIYF. CDR3 DNA, as far as it was read: TGCGCCAGCAGCCTCTTCAGCGCTGGCTCTGGAAACACC.

This clone was picked up many times. Sequencing ends 3 residues short of the CDR3 end; the germline J gene provides the rest. The chain uses TRBV20-1 and TRBJ2-3, with 10 positions matching TRBD2. CDR1 is DFQATT and CDR2 is SNEGSKA in the germline V gene (reference sequence). The CDR3 runs 14 residues. V shed 4 bases, J shed 4 bases, and the junction held 5 bases outside the gene matches. The CDR3 DNA, read in part, is TGCAGTGCTACAGCGGGGGGGTGGTCAGATACG. This translates into CSATAGGWSDT. The CDR3 reads in full as CSATAGGWSDTQYF.

This clone has ten or more counts. Read coverage stops 3 residues before the CDR3 terminus; the germline J gene supplies the remainder. V and J are TRBV28 and TRBJ2-3; 8 nucleotides agree with TRBD1. Germline V gene data show CDR1 as MDHEN and CDR2 as SYDVKM. Trimming at V came to 3 bases and at J to 3 bases, leaving 5 bases not matched to a gene. The CDR3 is made up of 15 amino acids. The CDR3 sequence: CASSFIGQGTDTQYF. The DNA read from the CDR3 is TGTGCCAGCAGTTTTATCGGACAGGGAACAGATACG.

Many counts were recorded for this clone. One junction end does not reproduce the germline sequence, and a read error may be involved. The CDR3 end falls 3 residues outside the read, so it is completed with the germline J gene. This sequence joins TRBV4-2 and TRBJ1-1; 7 nucleotides align to TRBD1. Germline CDR1 reads LGHNA; CDR2 reads YNFKEQ. The CDR3 loop spans 14 amino acids. CDR3: CASSHRGWNTEAFF. The covered CDR3 bases are TGCGCCAGCAGTCACAGGGGCTGGAACACTGAA.

In this sample, this clone turned up many times. This sample also contains other DNA sequences that code for the same CDR3. The chain's CDR3 is CSAREGHGYTF. The DNA read from the CDR3 is TGCAGTGCCAGGGAAGGTCATGGC. The chain links TRBV20-1 to TRBJ1-2; maybe TRBD1 (5 bases). The read ends 3 residues shy of where the CDR3 ends; the end is completed using the germline J gene. V lost 6 bases, J lost 6 bases, and 11 bases lay in between. CDR1 is DFQATT and CDR2 is SNEGSKA in the germline V gene (reference sequence). The CDR3 consists of 11 residues.

This clone occurred many times. Sequencing ends 3 residues short of the CDR3 end; the germline J gene provides the rest. The chain couples TRBV19 to TRBJ1-4, with 8 nucleotides matching TRBD1. The germline V gene has CDR1 LNHDA and CDR2 SQIVND (reference sequence). V trimming: 2 bases; J trimming: 4 bases; junction bases outside the gene matches: 3. This CDR3 spans 15 amino acids. The CDR3 loop is CASSIQGASNEKLFF. The sequenced CDR3 bases are TGTGCCAGTAGTATACAGGGGGCGAGTAATGAAAAA.

This clone showed up many times. The read falls 3 residues short of the CDR3 end, and the missing part is taken from the germline J gene. The chain couples TRBV2 to TRBJ1-4; TRBD1 matches at 9 bases. The CDR3 covers 15 residues. The germline V gene has CDR1 SNHLY and CDR2 FYNNEI. Trimming took 6 bases from V and 0 from J; bases not matched to a gene: 2. The CDR3 DNA, read in part, is TGTGCCAGCAGGTGGACAGGGGCAACTAATGAAAAA. Translating gives CASRWTGATNEK. The entire CDR3 is CASRWTGATNEKLFF.

A few counts support this clone. The read terminates 3 residues ahead of where the CDR3 ends, so the germline J gene completes it. The chain has TRBV2 and TRBJ1-6; tentatively, D is TRBD1 (6 bases). Germline V lookup: CDR1 SNHLY, CDR2 FYNNEI. The CDR3 is 15 residues long. V was cut by 7 bases and J by 7 bases, with 17 bases left in between. This CDR3 is CASTKRAGDNSPLHF. CDR3 bases read: TGTGCCAGCACCAAACGGGCAGGGGACAATTCACCC.

At least ten counts were recorded for this clone. The sequenced part of the CDR3 DNA is TGTGCCAGCAGCGGACAGACAGGTCAGACTGAA. As protein: CASSGQTGQTE. The CDR3 in full is CASSGQTGQTEAFF. The genes are TRBV7-9 and TRBJ1-1; D is perhaps TRBD1 (6 bases). The read ends 3 residues before the CDR3 terminus; that terminus is restored from the germline J gene. Trimming stripped 5 bases from V and 5 bases from J, with 15 bases between. This CDR3 region has 14 residues. Germline CDR1 SEHNR, CDR2 FQNEAQ (reference sequence).

This clone was recorded many times. The read ends 3 residues shy of where the CDR3 ends; the end is completed using the germline J gene. The rearrangement joins TRBV20-1 to TRBJ1-5; perhaps TRBD1 as D (6 bases). This CDR3 has 13 residues. CDR1 and CDR2 from the germline V gene are DFQATT and SNEGSKA (reference sequence). The CDR3 DNA, read in part, is TGCAGCCGACAGGCCGCCAGCAATCAGCCC. This gives the protein CSRQAASNQP. The full CDR3 protein is CSRQAASNQPQHF.

This clone has a count of ten or more. The read falls 3 residues short of the CDR3 end, and the missing part is taken from the germline J gene. The J gene is TRBJ2-7, the V gene TRBV6-1, with a possible D match to TRBD2 (5 bases). The germline CDR1 and CDR2 sequences are MNHNS and SASEGT. This CDR3 is built from 16 residues. Trimming took off 3 bases at V and 2 bases at J, with 17 bases between the two ends. The CDR3 bases that were read are TGTGCCAGCAGTGAGGGGTATAGCGCTAACCCCTACGAG. It translates to CASSEGYSANPYE. The CDR3, in full, reads CASSEGYSANPYEQYF.